The 28 T cell receptor beta chains listed next were all sequenced from one sample in a study of identical twins. In TCRdb, the 5' RACE reads were re-called with MiXCR into one record per CDR3 protein. The table records around 680,000 distinct CDR3 sequences, 8% to 9% of them present only once. These data were also filed under a second study, of yellow fever vaccine responses in identical twins.

Sequenced material: PBMCs. The receptors come from a woman aged 18 to 35 in good health.

This clonotype was counted only a few times. V and J are TRBV20-1 and TRBJ2-1; TRBD2 aligns across 14 bases. Germline trimming cut 5 bases from V and 9 bases from J; bases unmatched to any gene: 6. This CDR3 region has 14 residues. Germline V lookup: CDR1 DFQATT, CDR2 SNEGSKA (reference sequence). The CDR3 DNA reads TGCAGTGCTCTGACTAGCGGGAGGGCCAGTGAGCAGTTCTTC. Its translation: CSALTSGRASEQFF.

A few counts support this clonotype. This sequence joins TRBV7-3 and TRBJ2-3; 12 bases line up with TRBD2. The V segment lost 6 bases and the J segment 0 bases; nucleotides outside the gene matches: 7. Germline V lookup: CDR1 SGHTA, CDR2 FQGTGA. The CDR3 length is 17 residues. CDR3 nucleotides: TGTGCCAGCAGTTCTAGCGGGGGGGCCCCGAGCACAGATACGCAGTATTTT. This encodes CASSSSGGAPSTDTQYF.

The sample holds a few counts of this clonotype. This chain connects TRBV28 to TRBJ2-3; D possibly corresponds to TRBD2 (6 bases). Looked up from germline, CDR1 is MDHEN and CDR2 is SYDVKM. CDR3 length equals 15 residues. The V gene lost 5 bases and the J gene lost 1 base, with 13 bases spanning the gap. CDR3 coding DNA: TGTGCCAGCAGTATCAGACTAGTTGGCACAGATACGCAGTATTTT. Amino acids: CASSIRLVGTDTQYF.

This sequence joins TRBV7-2 and TRBJ1-2, with 10 bases lining up with TRBD1. The ends lost 5 bases at V and 3 bases at J; junction bases unmatched: 12. Looked up from germline, CDR1 is SGHTA and CDR2 is FQGNSA. This CDR3 is built from 17 residues. CDR3 loop: CASSDRDRGFVDYGYTF. The CDR3 DNA reads TGTGCCAGCAGCGACCGGGACAGGGGTTTTGTAGACTATGGCTACACCTTC.

The chain links TRBV24-1 to TRBJ2-3; D is uncertain. Germline V gene lookup returns CDR1 KGHDR and CDR2 SFDVKD. This CDR3 is 12 amino acids long. The V end lost 5 bases, the J end lost 4 bases, and 6 bases lay between the germline ends. DNA of the CDR3: TGTGCCACCAGTGGGCAGGCAGATACGCAGTATTTT. This encodes CATSGQADTQYF.

The V gene is TRBV10-2, the J gene TRBJ2-5; D possibly corresponds to TRBD2 (5 bases). V was pared by 7 bases and J by 1 base, with 10 bases between. The CDR3 totals 13 residues. Germline V lookup: CDR1 WSHSY, CDR2 SAAADI. The chain's CDR3 is CASKRGTQETQYF. CDR3 nucleotide sequence: TGCGCCAGCAAACGGGGAACCCAAGAGACCCAGTACTTC.

This clonotype was detected only a few times. The chain links TRBV7-8 to TRBJ2-2, with D hard to call. The CDR3 is made up of 16 amino acids. CDR1 SGHVS and CDR2 FQNEAQ come from the germline V gene. Between the trimmed V and J ends, which lost 5 bases and 3 bases, there was a span of 16 bases. As DNA, the CDR3 is TGTGCCAGCAGCCTTGCTAGGTCATCGGACACCGGGGAGCTGTTTTTT. Translating gives CASSLARSSDTGELFF.

At least ten counts were recorded for this clonotype. J is TRBJ2-1 and V is TRBV12-3 or TRBV12-4; TRBD1 matches at 10 bases. The CDR3 is 15 residues long. Unmatched junction bases numbered 6, after V lost 5 bases and J lost 5 bases. CDR3 loop: CASSPRDRGHNEQFF. DNA of the CDR3: TGTGCCAGCAGTCCCCGGGACAGGGGCCACAATGAGCAGTTCTTC.

The sample holds a few counts of this clonotype. V is TRBV3-1 and J is TRBJ2-4; D unresolved. The CDR3 contains 17 residues. V was trimmed by 8 bases and J by 0 bases, leaving 20 bases between them. Germline-derived CDR1 and CDR2 are LGHDT and YNNKEL (reference sequence). CDR3: CASSSDGRHSAKNIQYF. The CDR3, as DNA: TGTGCCAGCTCCTCGGATGGGCGGCACTCAGCCAAAAACATTCAGTACTTC. The full variable domain, its missing parts supplied by reference TRBV3-1 and TRBJ2-4, is DTAVSQTPKYLVTQMGNDKSIKCEQNLGHDTMYWYKQDSKKFLKIMFSYNNKELIINETVPNRFSPKSPDKAHLNLHINSLELGDSAVYFCASSSDGRHSAKNIQYFGAGTRLSVL.

This clonotype was seen ten or more times. The V and J genes are TRBV18 and TRBJ2-3; D gene unclear. This CDR3 is 14 amino acids long. V was pared by 2 bases and J by 2 bases, with 8 bases between. Germline V gene lookup returns CDR1 KGHSH and CDR2 LQKENI. The CDR3 sequence: CASSPTENTDTQYF. The CDR3 bases are TGTGCCAGCTCACCAACGGAAAACACAGATACGCAGTATTTT.

This clonotype was observed at least ten times. The chain combines TRBV12-3 or TRBV12-4 with TRBJ2-3; D gene uncertain. The V gene lost 3 bases and the J gene lost 2 bases, with 6 bases spanning the gap. The CDR3 runs to 13 residues. This chain's CDR3 is CASSFINTDTQYF. CDR3 in DNA: TGTGCCAGCAGTTTCATAAACACAGATACGCAGTATTTT.

This clonotype occurred a few times. This chain connects TRBV6-4 to TRBJ2-1, with 9 bases lining up with TRBD2. V shed 8 bases, J shed 5 bases, and the junction held 10 bases outside the gene matches. Germline-derived CDR1 and CDR2 are MRHNA and SNTAGT. The CDR3 totals 15 residues. In DNA form, the CDR3 reads TGTGCCAGCGCCCGGCGGGAGGGCCCCAACAATGAGCAGTTCTTC. Residues: CASARREGPNNEQFF.

There are many counts of this clonotype. This chain joins TRBV12-3 or TRBV12-4 and TRBJ2-2; 8 bases align to TRBD1. The CDR3 totals 14 residues. Trimming took 3 bases from V and 4 from J; bases not matched to a gene: 1. The CDR3 loop is CASSFDRGTGELFF. The CDR3 DNA sequence: TGTGCCAGCAGTTTCGACAGGGGCACCGGGGAGCTGTTTTTT.

This clonotype was seen many times. The chain carries TRBV7-9 and TRBJ2-2; 10 positions agree with TRBD2. V lost 5 bases to trimming and J lost 6 bases; unmatched junction nucleotides: 9. There are 16 residues in the CDR3. Germline CDR1 and CDR2: SEHNR and FQNEAQ (reference sequence). CDR3 region: CASSPASGSFSGELFF. CDR3 DNA: TGTGCCAGCAGCCCCGCTAGCGGGAGTTTTTCCGGGGAGCTGTTTTTT.

The genes are TRBV6-5 and TRBJ1-6; the D gene is possibly TRBD1 (6 bases). Trimming pared 3 bases from V and 7 bases from J, leaving 10 bases between. The CDR3 is 14 residues long. The germline V gene has CDR1 MNHEY and CDR2 SVGAGI. CDR3 amino acids: CASSYPGENSPLHF. CDR3 nucleotide sequence: TGTGCCAGCAGTTATCCAGGGGAGAATTCACCCCTCCACTTT.

This clonotype was seen many times. The chain uses TRBV29-1 and TRBJ2-7, with 8 bases matching TRBD1. Germline V gene lookup returns CDR1 SQVTM and CDR2 ANQGSEA. The CDR3 contains 13 residues. J gave up 9 bases and V 5 bases, and 12 bases lay outside the gene matches. The CDR3 reads CSVPGQGTMGQYF. The CDR3, as DNA: TGCAGCGTTCCCGGACAGGGTACCATGGGGCAGTACTTC.

The chain uses TRBV7-2 and TRBJ2-5, with TRBD2 as a possible D gene (6 bases). Trimming cost V 5 bases and J 5 bases, with 18 bases left between them. CDR1 is SGHTA, CDR2 FQGNSA, per germline. This CDR3 has 15 amino acids. CDR3 protein: CASSPLAAKWETQYF. In DNA, the CDR3 is TGTGCCAGCAGCCCCTTAGCGGCTAAATGGGAGACCCAGTACTTC. Complete variable domain (other parts from reference TRBV7-2 and TRBJ2-5): GAGVSQSPSNKVTEKGKDVELRCDPISGHTALYWYRQSLGQGLEFLIYFQGNSAPDKSGLPSDRFSAERTGGSVSTLTIQRTQQEDSAVYLCASSPLAAKWETQYFGPGTRLLVL.

There are a few counts of this clonotype. The rearrangement joins TRBV7-9 to TRBJ2-5; weak D call: TRBD1 (6 bases). V was clipped by 5 bases and J by 2 bases, with 12 bases between them. From germline, CDR1 is SEHNR and CDR2 FQNEAQ (reference sequence). The CDR3 totals 14 residues. The CDR3 sequence is CASSPVGAQETQYF. CDR3 sequence (DNA): TGTGCCAGCAGCCCAGTGGGGGCACAAGAGACCCAGTACTTC.

The table lists this clonotype with many counts. V is TRBV12-3 or TRBV12-4 and J is TRBJ2-5; D is ambiguous. The CDR3 is 11 residues long. V was pared by 6 bases and J by 5 bases, with 7 bases between. The CDR3 DNA sequence: TGTGCCAGCAGATCTCGGGAGACCCAGTACTTC. It codes for CASRSRETQYF.

This clonotype was counted ten times or more. The rearrangement links TRBV7-8 to TRBJ2-1; a weak D match, TRBD1 (5 bases). Trimming cost V 7 bases and J 4 bases, with 11 bases left between them. This CDR3 contains 13 residues. Germline-derived CDR1 and CDR2 are SGHVS and FQNEAQ. CDR3 coding DNA: TGTGCCAGCAACAAGGGGCAATACAATGAGCAGTTCTTC. Protein: CASNKGQYNEQFF.

This clonotype showed up many times. The chain has TRBV7-9 and TRBJ1-1, with TRBD1 matching 11 bases. The germline gives CDR1 SEHNR, CDR2 FQNEAQ (reference sequence). Trimming removed 7 bases from V and 6 bases from J; junction bases left unmatched: 7. The CDR3 has 14 residues. The CDR3 nucleotides read TGTGCCAGCACCCTCCCGGGACAGGGGGCTGAAGCTTTCTTT. Translated, it gives CASTLPGQGAEAFF.

This sequence joins TRBV7-9 and TRBJ2-1; D not resolved. V gave up 4 bases and J gave up 5 bases, with 21 bases separating them. The V gene's germline CDR1 is SEHNR and CDR2 FQNEAQ (reference sequence). The CDR3 has 17 residues. For the CDR3, the DNA is TGTGCCAGCAGCTCCGTATCCCGAACAGACTTCAACAATGAGCAGTTCTTC. Encoded protein: CASSSVSRTDFNNEQFF.

The V and J genes are TRBV11-2 and TRBJ2-3, with 16 bases that match TRBD2. J gave up 4 bases and V 1 base, and 5 bases lay outside the gene matches. Germline V gives CDR1 SGHAT, CDR2 FQNNGV. This CDR3 has 18 amino acids. The CDR3 coding sequence is TGTGCCAGCAGCTTAGTCGGGACTAGCGGGGGGGCCCCAGATACGCAGTATTTT. Residues: CASSLVGTSGGAPDTQYF. Based on the CDR3 plus reference TRBV11-2 and TRBJ2-3, the full variable domain is EAGVAQSPRYKIIEKRQSVAFWCNPISGHATLYWYQQILGQGPKLLIQFQNNGVVDDSQLPKDRFSAERLKGVDSTLKIQPAKLEDSAVYLCASSLVGTSGGAPDTQYFGPGTRLTVL.

This clonotype was found a few times. The chain employs TRBV27 and TRBJ1-5; D gene unclear. Germline V gene sequence: CDR1 MNHEY, CDR2 SMNVEV (reference sequence). V lost 8 bases, J lost 5 bases, and 7 bases lay in between. This CDR3 is built from 11 residues. The CDR3 coding sequence is TGTGCCAGCGGCCCATATCAGCCCCAGCATTTT. Protein sequence: CASGPYQPQHF.

This clonotype appeared a few times. V usage is TRBV7-9 and J usage is TRBJ2-7, with a weak D call TRBD2 (5 bases). V lost 5 bases, J lost 0 bases, and 17 bases lay in between. This CDR3 region has 16 residues. Germline lookup yields CDR1 SEHNR and CDR2 FQNEAQ (reference sequence). The CDR3: CASSPKPGTPSYEQYF. The CDR3 bases are TGTGCCAGCAGCCCTAAACCGGGAACCCCCTCCTACGAGCAGTACTTC. The full variable domain, with the rest looked up from reference TRBV7-9 and TRBJ2-7, is DTGVSQNPRHKITKRGQNVTFRCDPISEHNRLYWYRQTLGQGPEFLTYFQNEAQLEKSRLLSDRFSAERPKGSFSTLEIQRTEQGDSAMYLCASSPKPGTPSYEQYFGPGTRLTVT.

V is TRBV20-1 and J is TRBJ2-7; TRBD1 is a possible D gene (7 bases). Trimming took 0 bases from V and 0 from J, leaving 12 bases between them. The CDR3 contains 15 residues. Germline V lookup: CDR1 DFQATT, CDR2 SNEGSKA (reference sequence). The CDR3 DNA follows: TGCAGTGCTAGAGAGACAGGGAGGAGCTCCTACGAGCAGTACTTC. The encoded protein is CSARETGRSSYEQYF.

This clonotype was seen repeatedly, ten times or more. The chain has TRBV7-2 and TRBJ2-3, with 7 bases identical to TRBD2. There are 15 residues in the CDR3. From germline, CDR1 is SGHTA and CDR2 FQGNSA. J gave up 5 bases and V 1 base, and 6 bases lay outside the gene matches. The CDR3 protein is CASSLVGGPGDTQYF. The CDR3 DNA reads as TGTGCCAGCAGCTTAGTGGGAGGGCCAGGAGATACGCAGTATTTT.

The chain has TRBV20-1 and TRBJ2-5; D uncertain. The V gene lost 3 bases and the J gene lost 4 bases, with 9 bases spanning the gap. The germline V gene has CDR1 DFQATT and CDR2 SNEGSKA (reference sequence). The CDR3 covers 12 residues. The CDR3 sequence: CSASLVSETQYF. CDR3 sequence (DNA): TGCAGTGCTAGTCTAGTTTCAGAGACCCAGTACTTC.